This T cell receptor beta chain was identified in a study of cytomegalovirus exposure and HLA in healthy donors. The CDR3 sequence is 15 residues long. Germline V gene data show CDR1 as SNHLY and CDR2 as FYNNEI. V shed 4 bases and J 4 bases; nucleotides not matched to a gene: 6. The repertoire was sequenced with immunoSEQ multiplex PCR; TCRdb's copy has only in-frame clones and lacks some. The data contain 160,000 or so clones, around 87% of them singletons. This receptor was identified in a woman aged 30 to 39 in good health and CMV-seronegative. The chain is built from TRBV2 and TRBJ1-4, with TRBD1 matching 7 bases. The sample was PBMCs. The CDR3 nucleotides are TGTGCCAGCAGTGGGACGGGACAGAGTAATGAAAAACTGTTTTTT. This encodes CASSGTGQSNEKLFF.